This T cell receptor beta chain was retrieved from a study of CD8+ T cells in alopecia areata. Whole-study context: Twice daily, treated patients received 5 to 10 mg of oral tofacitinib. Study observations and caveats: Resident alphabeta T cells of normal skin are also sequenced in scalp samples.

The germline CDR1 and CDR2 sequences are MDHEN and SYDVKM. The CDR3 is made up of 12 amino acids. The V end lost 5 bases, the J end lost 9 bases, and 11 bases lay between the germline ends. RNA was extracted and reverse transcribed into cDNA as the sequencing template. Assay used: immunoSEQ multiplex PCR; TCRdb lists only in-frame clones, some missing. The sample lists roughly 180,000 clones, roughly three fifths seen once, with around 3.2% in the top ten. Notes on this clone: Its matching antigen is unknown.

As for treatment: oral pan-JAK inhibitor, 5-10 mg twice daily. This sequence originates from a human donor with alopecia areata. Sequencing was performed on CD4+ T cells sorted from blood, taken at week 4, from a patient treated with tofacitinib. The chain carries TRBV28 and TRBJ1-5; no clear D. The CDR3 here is CASSTSGLPQHF. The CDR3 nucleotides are TGTGCCAGCAGTACAAGCGGGTTGCCCCAGCATTTT.